This is a list of T cell receptor beta chains from one sample in a study of T-cell memory formation after mild COVID-19. TCRdb recomputed calls from the 5' RACE reads with MiXCR, one row per CDR3 protein. Of about 180,000 distinct CDR3 sequences listed, 16% are singletons. Sequencing input: PBMCs or a T cell subset sorted from them (not recorded which). The source of these receptors is an adult woman who had mild COVID-19 (a few samples of this study predate the infection). Cell type and time point are not known. CDR3s include the opening cysteine and the closing phenylalanine or tryptophan. A D gene is named only where the DNA matches it firmly. Not all rows give a size; the values are once, few, many and, for expanded clones, a class.

D gene,clone size,J gene,V gene,CDR3 DNA,CDR3 protein
NA,many,TRBJ2-2,TRBV7-3,TGTGCCAGCAGCCACTCCCGGGACACCGGGGAGCTGTTTTTT,CASSHSRDTGELFF
TRBD2,NA,TRBJ2-1,TRBV10-3,TGTGCCATCAGCCAAGGGGTACTAGCGGTGCCGGGCAATGAGCAGTTCTTC,CAISQGVLAVPGNEQFF
NA,NA,TRBJ2-7,TRBV9,TGTGCCAGCAGCCCAGGCCCGGGGGCGAGAGAGCAGTACTTC,CASSPGPGAREQYF
TRBD1,once,TRBJ2-2,TRBV5-4,TGTGCCAGCAGCTTGGGGCACAGGGGTACCGGGGAGCTGTTTTTT,CASSLGHRGTGELFF
TRBD2,NA,TRBJ2-2,TRBV7-8,TGTGCCAGCAGCTTAGACGGTAGCGGGACCACCGGGGAGCTGTTTTTT,CASSLDGSGTTGELFF
NA,few,TRBJ2-5,TRBV9,TGTGCCAGCAGCGCCCGAGGCGCAGGAGAAGAGACCCAGTACTTC,CASSARGAGEETQYF
NA,many,TRBJ2-7,TRBV12-3/TRBV12-4,TGTGCCAGCAGTGAGGGTAGCGGCTCGGCCTACGAGCAGTACTTC,CASSEGSGSAYEQYF
NA,few,TRBJ1-5,TRBV12-3/TRBV12-4,TGTGCCAGCAGTTTGGACTTCCGACCTAATCAGCCCCAGCATTTT,CASSLDFRPNQPQHF
NA,NA,TRBJ1-2,TRBV7-9,TGTGCCAGCAGCTCGACGGGGTCCTACTATGGCTACACCTTC,CASSSTGSYYGYTF
NA,many,TRBJ2-7,TRBV5-1,TGCGCCAGCAGCTTGAACAGCTGGCCTTACGAGCAGTACTTC,CASSLNSWPYEQYF
NA,NA,TRBJ2-1,TRBV7-2,TGTGCCAGCAGCTACGGAGTTGAGCAGTTCTTC,CASSYGVEQFF
NA,many,TRBJ2-1,TRBV5-1,TGCGCCAGCCGGAATGGGTTGGGTAGCCTACCAATCGGCTCCTACAATGAGCAGTTCTTC,CASRNGLGSLPIGSYNEQFF
TRBD2,few,TRBJ2-1,TRBV5-1,TGCGCCAGCAGCTTCGGACTAGCGGGGGCTCTATACAATGAGCAGTTCTTC,CASSFGLAGALYNEQFF
NA,few,TRBJ2-5,TRBV5-1,TGCGCCAGCAGCTTAAGGCTAGGGCAAGAGACCCAGTACTTC,CASSLRLGQETQYF
TRBD1,once,TRBJ1-5,TRBV18,TGTGCCAGCTCACCGGGACAGAATCAGCCCCAGCATTTT,CASSPGQNQPQHF
TRBD2,NA,TRBJ2-2,TRBV6-5,TGTGCCAGCAGTCGCGGACTAGCGAGAATCACCGGGGAGCTGTTTTTT,CASSRGLARITGELFF
NA,NA,TRBJ1-2,TRBV18,TGTGCCAGCTCACCAGGAACAGTGACGGATAGTGGCTACACCTTC,CASSPGTVTDSGYTF
TRBD2,NA,TRBJ2-3,TRBV4-2,TGTGCCAGCAGCCAAGAACCCCGGACTAGCGGTAGCACAGATACGCAGTATTTT,CASSQEPRTSGSTDTQYF
NA,many,TRBJ2-3,TRBV12-3/TRBV12-4,TGTGCCAGCAGCCCCGGGACTTCCCTCATGGGGGATACGCAGTATTTT,CASSPGTSLMGDTQYF
NA,few,TRBJ2-1,TRBV7-8,TGTGCCAGCAGCTTAGCATGGTTTGGGACAACTCAGGATGAGCAGTTCTTC,CASSLAWFGTTQDEQFF
NA,few,TRBJ2-5,TRBV3-1,TGTGCCAGCAGCCATTCCGAAGAGACCCAGTACTTC,CASSHSEETQYF
TRBD1,few,TRBJ1-4,TRBV7-2,TGTGCCAGCAGCCCAAGACAGGGCTTCATCGAAAAACTGTTTTTT,CASSPRQGFIEKLFF
NA,NA,TRBJ1-1,TRBV7-9,TGTGCCAGCAGCTTAGCGGACCCAGGCGCTGAAGCTTTCTTT,CASSLADPGAEAFF
TRBD1,NA,TRBJ1-2,TRBV12-3/TRBV12-4,TGTGCCAGCAGTTTAAGCCCATCGGGACAGGGGCGAACGAACTATGGCTACACCTTC,CASSLSPSGQGRTNYGYTF
NA,few,TRBJ2-3,TRBV5-4,TGTGCCAGCCGACCTGGGGTGCAGACAGATACGCAGTATTTT,CASRPGVQTDTQYF
TRBD1,NA,TRBJ2-4,TRBV2,TGTGCCAGCAGCGGGGACAGGGAGATCATTCAGTACTTC,CASSGDREIIQYF
NA,NA,TRBJ2-1,TRBV10-3,TGTGCCAGCCGGGGCTCCCCTAATGAGCAGTTCTTC,CASRGSPNEQFF
NA,NA,TRBJ1-4,TRBV19,TGTGCCAGTAGTTGGGCAACTAATGAAAAACTGTTTTTT,CASSWATNEKLFF
NA,NA,TRBJ1-6,TRBV20-1,TGCAGTGTCGCTAAATCCAGTGTCAATTCACCCCTCCACTTT,CSVAKSSVNSPLHF
TRBD2,NA,TRBJ2-3,TRBV12-3/TRBV12-4,TGTGCCAGCAGTTCAGACCGACTAGCGAGTACGCAGTATTTT,CASSSDRLASTQYF
TRBD2,NA,TRBJ2-5,TRBV12-3/TRBV12-4,TGTGCCAGCAGCTCGGGGCTAGCGGTCCCAAGGGGGACCCAGTACTTC,CASSSGLAVPRGTQYF
TRBD2,few,TRBJ2-5,TRBV5-1,TGCGCCAGCAGCTTGGCCGCTAGCGGGGGGCAAGAGACCCAGTACTTC,CASSLAASGGQETQYF